The next 20 T cell receptor beta chains were all read from a single sample in a study of shared clonotypes between healthy human individuals. Profiling relied on immunoSEQ multiplex PCR, and the TCRdb table lists in-frame clones only, not all of them. The sample records 1.5 million to 2.5 million clones, about 95% being singletons. CD45RO-negative CD8 cells positively selected for CCR7 made up the naive population, which excluded terminally differentiated effector memory CD45RA+ cells. The sequencing sample was made of naive CD8+ T cells sorted from blood. The receptors shown here come from a man aged 18 to 30 in good health.

Remarks on this clone: The sample has other DNA sequences that encode this CDR3 too. J is TRBJ2-5 and V is TRBV27, with D perhaps TRBD2 (5 bases). The V gene's germline CDR1 is MNHEY and CDR2 SMNVEV (reference sequence). The CDR3 covers 14 residues. The germline V and J ends were trimmed by 3 bases and 1 base, with 9 bases remaining between them. This CDR3 is CASSLLGSQETQYF. CDR3 sequence (DNA): TGTGCCAGCAGTTTGTTGGGGAGCCAAGAGACCCAGTACTTC.

J is TRBJ2-3 and V is TRBV27; possible D gene TRBD2, 5 bases. The germline gives CDR1 MNHEY, CDR2 SMNVEV (reference sequence). The CDR3 length is 15 residues. V was pared by 6 bases and J by 0 bases, with 13 bases between. CDR3 sequence: CASSFLAFSTDTQYF. The CDR3 DNA is TGTGCCAGCAGCTTCCTAGCTTTCAGCACAGATACGCAGTATTTT.

This sequence joins TRBV7-3 and TRBJ2-1, with D maybe TRBD2 (5 bases). The CDR3 length is 16 residues. V lost 5 bases and J 9 bases, leaving 23 bases between the germline ends. Per germline, CDR1 SGHTA and CDR2 FQGTGA. The CDR3 loop reads CASSPRVGDLFGEQFF. For the CDR3, the DNA is TGTGCCAGCAGCCCAAGAGTCGGGGATCTTTTTGGTGAGCAGTTCTTC.

This rearrangement joins TRBV13 to TRBJ1-1, with 7 bases lining up with TRBD1. CDR3 size: 15 residues. The germline V gene has CDR1 PRHDT and CDR2 FYEKMQ (reference sequence). Losses at the gene ends were 5 bases for V and 1 base for J; bases not matched to a gene: 7. The CDR3 DNA follows: TGTGCCAGCAGCAACTATTGGACAGGGAACACTGAAGCTTTCTTT. Protein sequence: CASSNYWTGNTEAFF. Complete variable domain (other parts from reference TRBV13 and TRBJ1-1): AAGVIQSPRHLIKEKRETATLKCYPIPRHDTVYWYQQGPGQDPQFLISFYEKMQSDKGSIPDRFSAQQFSDYHSELNMSSLELGDSALYFCASSNYWTGNTEAFFGQGTRLTVV.

This chain connects TRBV28 to TRBJ1-1; D call uncertain. This CDR3 region has 15 residues. In germline, CDR1 is MDHEN, CDR2 SYDVKM. Trimming took 2 bases from V and 5 from J, leaving 15 bases between them. CDR3 protein: CASSLRQAPRTEAFF. The CDR3 DNA reads TGTGCCAGCAGTTTAAGGCAGGCTCCGAGAACTGAAGCTTTCTTT.

The rearrangement joins TRBV7-9 to TRBJ1-1, with D unclear. CDR1 SEHNR and CDR2 FQNEAQ come from the germline V gene (reference sequence). V dropped 5 bases and J dropped 1 base, with 14 bases sitting between them. The CDR3 runs to 15 residues. The CDR3 reads CASSPWTGTNTEAFF. The CDR3, as DNA: TGTGCCAGCAGCCCGTGGACGGGAACGAACACTGAAGCTTTCTTT.

The chain combines TRBV29-1 with TRBJ2-3; D is possibly TRBD2 (5 bases). The V end lost 7 bases, the J end lost 0 bases, and 11 bases lay between the germline ends. This CDR3 is built from 13 residues. The germline gives CDR1 SQVTM, CDR2 ANQGSEA. The CDR3 spells CSGRTGSTDTQYF. CDR3 DNA sequence: TGCAGCGGGCGGACGGGGAGCACAGATACGCAGTATTTT.

V and J are TRBV13 and TRBJ1-1, with 8 nucleotides matching TRBD1. Looked up from germline, CDR1 is PRHDT and CDR2 is FYEKMQ (reference sequence). The CDR3 is made up of 14 amino acids. The V gene end was trimmed by 4 bases and the J gene end by 0 bases; junction bases not matched to a gene: 1. The CDR3 loop is CASSSGGMNTEAFF. The CDR3 DNA reads TGTGCCAGCAGCTCAGGGGGCATGAACACTGAAGCTTTCTTT.

This chain connects TRBV2 to TRBJ2-7; 9 nucleotides agree with TRBD1. The CDR3 covers 16 residues. Trimming cost V 4 bases and J 6 bases; bases outside gene matches: 13. CDR1 is SNHLY and CDR2 is FYNNEI in the germline V gene. CDR3 region: CASSASTGTGFPEQYF. CDR3 in DNA: TGTGCCAGCAGTGCCTCGACCGGGACAGGGTTCCCCGAGCAGTACTTC.

The rearrangement links TRBV5-1 to TRBJ2-1, with TRBD1 matching over 8 bases. Germline CDR1 SGHRS, CDR2 YFSETQ. Trimming took 1 base from V and 5 from J; bases not matched to a gene: 5. CDR3 length: 15 residues. This chain's CDR3 is CASSLTGGMDNEQFF. CDR3 DNA: TGCGCCAGCAGCTTGACAGGGGGGATGGACAATGAGCAGTTCTTC.

The chain employs TRBV5-6 and TRBJ1-5; 7 nucleotides match TRBD1. This CDR3 comprises 16 residues. Germline values: CDR1 SGHDT, CDR2 YYEEEE. Trimming at V came to 1 base and at J to 5 bases, leaving 9 bases not matched to a gene. The CDR3 DNA follows: TGTGCCAGCAGCTTGCGGGACAGCCGGGTTCATCAGCCCCAGCATTTT. This codes for CASSLRDSRVHQPQHF.

The chain recombines TRBV6-6 with TRBJ1-5, with D possibly TRBD1 on 6 matching bases. V was shortened by 2 bases and J by 1 base, with 12 bases between the two germline ends. CDR1 is MNHNY, CDR2 SVGAGI, per germline (reference sequence). This CDR3 region has 16 residues. CDR3 amino acids: CASSYGGQGSNQPQHF. In DNA form, the CDR3 reads TGTGCCAGCAGTTACGGGGGCCAGGGAAGCAATCAGCCCCAGCATTTT.

This clone was observed once. The rearrangement joins TRBV5-6 to TRBJ1-2; D ambiguous. V lost 0 bases and J 8 bases, leaving 14 bases between the germline ends. This CDR3 spans 14 amino acids. CDR1 is SGHDT and CDR2 is YYEEEE in the germline V gene. The CDR3 region is CASSLGQALEGYTF. CDR3 coding DNA: TGTGCCAGCAGCTTGGGGCAGGCCTTGGAGGGCTACACCTTC.

This clone was seen a single time. The V call is TRBV4-3, the J call TRBJ1-1, with TRBD1 matching over 9 bases. CDR3 length: 14 residues. Trimming took 3 bases from V and 7 from J; bases not matched to a gene: 6. Germline V gives CDR1 LGHNA, CDR2 YSLEER. DNA for the CDR3: TGCGCCAGCAGCCACGGACAGGGGTATGGTGAAGCTTTCTTT. This sequence encodes CASSHGQGYGEAFF.

This sequence joins TRBV4-3 and TRBJ2-7, with D unresolved. The CDR3 contains 15 residues. The germline V gene has CDR1 LGHNA and CDR2 YSLEER. V was cut by 0 bases and J by 3 bases, with 12 bases left in between. The CDR3 loop is CASSQDRRSLYEQYF. For the CDR3, the DNA is TGCGCCAGCAGCCAAGATCGGCGTAGTCTCTACGAGCAGTACTTC.

For the CDR3, the DNA is TGTGCCAGCAGTTTGACGGGACAGGGTAACACTGAAGCTTTCTTT. Its translation: CASSLTGQGNTEAFF. The gene calls are TRBV28 and TRBJ1-1; 9 bases are shared with TRBD1. Per germline, CDR1 MDHEN and CDR2 SYDVKM. The CDR3 has 15 amino acids. The V segment lost 3 bases and the J segment 2 bases; nucleotides outside the gene matches: 4. The full variable domain, with the rest looked up from reference TRBV28 and TRBJ1-1, is DVKVTQSSRYLVKRTGEKVFLECVQDMDHENMFWYRQDPGLGLRLIYFSYDVKMKEKGDIPEGYSVSREKKERFSLILESASTNQTSMYLCASSLTGQGNTEAFFGQGTRLTVV.

V usage is TRBV7-6 and J usage is TRBJ1-2; D gene uncertain. V was trimmed by 4 bases and J by 8 bases, leaving 14 bases between them. The CDR3 runs to 13 residues. Germline CDR1 is SGHVS and CDR2 is FNYEAQ. The CDR3 is CASSSPPFEGYTF. The CDR3 DNA follows: TGTGCCAGCAGCTCACCCCCGTTCGAAGGCTACACCTTC. Full variable domain (missing parts from reference TRBV7-6 and TRBJ1-2): GAGVSQSPRYKVTKRGQDVALRCDPISGHVSLYWYRQALGQGPEFLTYFNYEAQQDKSGLPNDRFSAERPEGSISTLTIQRTEQRDSAMYRCASSSPPFEGYTFGSGTRLTVV.

The chain joins TRBV7-8 to TRBJ2-3; tentatively, D is TRBD1 (5 bases). Trimming stripped 1 base from V and 2 bases from J, with 16 bases between. This CDR3 contains 17 residues. Germline CDR1 reads SGHVS; CDR2 reads FQNEAQ. The CDR3 bases are TGTGCCAGCAGCTTAGGGCTAGTCAGGGAAACCACAGATACGCAGTATTTT. Translation: CASSLGLVRETTDTQYF.

The chain carries TRBV6-5 and TRBJ2-4; 10 positions match TRBD1. The CDR3 spans 15 residues. The J segment lost 8 bases and the V segment lost 6 bases, leaving 10 bases of the junction unmatched. Germline-derived CDR1 and CDR2 are MNHEY and SVGAGI. Written as DNA, the CDR3 is TGTGCCAGCAGCGAGTTGACAGGGGGCATTTACATTCAGTACTTC. The encoded protein is CASSELTGGIYIQYF.

CDR3 region: CASSTQSWEGARHEQFF. As DNA, the CDR3 is TGTGCCAGTAGTACCCAATCCTGGGAGGGGGCTCGCCATGAGCAGTTCTTC. The gene calls are TRBV19 and TRBJ2-1; D is perhaps TRBD1 or TRBD2 (7 bases each). CDR3 length: 17 residues. V was clipped by 4 bases and J by 8 bases, with 24 bases between them. Germline CDR1 is LNHDA and CDR2 is SQIVND (reference sequence).